This passage covers 32 T cell receptor beta chains from one sample sequenced in a study of beta chain features in type 1 diabetes. Findings and caveats of the study: There was a moderate but significant shortening of TCRB CDR3s in all four CD4+ subsets of Type 1 diabetes patients.

cDNA synthesis used the whole RNA isolate, giving expressed TCRB sequences. Using immunoSEQ multiplex PCR, the repertoire was profiled, and TCRdb retains in-frame clones only, with some absent. The data hold a few hundred thousand clones, with about 14% observed a single time. These TCRs' antigens remain unknown. Sequenced material: naive CD4+ T cells from blood. The receptors were gathered from a man younger than 40 with type 1 diabetes.

This rearrangement joins TRBV2 to TRBJ2-7; D possibly corresponds to TRBD1 (6 bases). V was trimmed by 4 bases and J by 2 bases, leaving 12 bases between them. Germline lookup yields CDR1 SNHLY and CDR2 FYNNEI. This CDR3 is 14 amino acids long. Written as DNA, the CDR3 is TGTGCCAGCAGTGGGGGGCAGTTGCCCTACGAGCAGTACTTC. This encodes CASSGGQLPYEQYF.

This clone was detected only a few times. The chain is built from TRBV4-2 and TRBJ2-2, with a weak D call TRBD2 (6 bases). Per germline, CDR1 LGHNA and CDR2 YNFKEQ. Trimming shortened V by 7 bases and J by 1 base, and 10 bases separated the two germline ends. There are 14 residues in the CDR3. The CDR3 sequence is CASTVGLNTGELFF. For the CDR3, the DNA is TGTGCCAGCACCGTGGGACTGAACACCGGGGAGCTGTTTTTT.

This clone was observed a handful of times. The V call is TRBV10-1, the J call TRBJ2-1; no clear D gene. The CDR3 covers 14 residues. Germline CDR1 reads WNHNN; CDR2 reads SYGVQD (reference sequence). The V end lost 7 bases, the J end lost 1 base, and 11 bases lay between the germline ends. Written as DNA, the CDR3 is TGCGCCAGCACCTCAGGTGAATCCTACAATGAGCAGTTCTTC. Protein sequence: CASTSGESYNEQFF.

This chain joins TRBV6-6 and TRBJ2-5; the match to TRBD2 covers 9 bases. In germline, CDR1 is MNHNY, CDR2 SVGAGI (reference sequence). The CDR3 totals 15 residues. With V trimmed by 8 bases and J by 0 bases, 7 bases remained unmatched. As DNA, the CDR3 is TGTGCCAGCTCTAGGGCGGGGGGGTACCAAGAGACCCAGTACTTC. It specifies CASSRAGGYQETQYF.

CDR3 nucleotides: TGTGCCAGCAGCCAAGGGACAGGCCCTCACGAGCAGTACTTC. Protein: CASSQGTGPHEQYF. The V call is TRBV14, the J call TRBJ2-7, with TRBD1 matching over 7 bases. Trimming took 1 base from V and 5 from J; bases not matched to a gene: 5. The CDR3 totals 14 residues. Germline CDR1 and CDR2: SGHDN and FVKESK.

V is TRBV10-3 and J is TRBJ2-3; 7 nucleotides align to TRBD2. The CDR3 has 15 amino acids. CDR1 is ENHRY, CDR2 SYGVKD, per germline. With V trimmed by 2 bases and J by 6 bases, 8 bases remained unmatched. CDR3 sequence reads: CAISEQSGVFDTQYF. CDR3 nucleotides: TGTGCCATCAGTGAGCAGAGCGGGGTTTTTGATACGCAGTATTTT.

The chain carries TRBV10-3 and TRBJ2-5, with TRBD2 identical over 7 bases. CDR3 size: 15 residues. Germline CDR1 is ENHRY and CDR2 is SYGVKD. After removal of 2 bases from V and 1 base from J, the junction contained 4 bases not matched to a gene. The CDR3 sequence is CAISEGLAAQETQYF. For the CDR3, the DNA is TGTGCCATCAGTGAGGGGCTAGCGGCCCAAGAGACCCAGTACTTC.

This clone turned up a few times. This rearrangement joins TRBV9 to TRBJ1-1; the D gene is possibly TRBD1 (5 bases). Trimming left V 0 bases short and J 1 base short, with 13 bases between. Germline values: CDR1 SGDLS, CDR2 YYNGEE. This CDR3 is built from 16 residues. CDR3 in amino acids: CASSVGKGPRNTEAFF. The CDR3 coding sequence is TGTGCCAGCAGCGTAGGGAAGGGGCCCCGGAACACTGAAGCTTTCTTT.

The gene calls are TRBV27 and TRBJ2-5, with 7 nucleotides matching TRBD1. Germline assignment: CDR1 MNHEY and CDR2 SMNVEV (reference sequence). This CDR3 has 12 residues. J gave up 2 bases and V 8 bases, and 2 bases lay outside the gene matches. This chain's CDR3 is CASGGQQETQYF. In DNA form, the CDR3 reads TGTGCCAGCGGGGGACAGCAAGAGACCCAGTACTTC.

The rearrangement links TRBV12-5 to TRBJ2-1; 7 bases fit TRBD1. With 4 bases clipped from V and 8 bases from J, the junction kept 5 bases outside the gene matches. In germline, CDR1 is LGHNT, CDR2 FRNRAP. The CDR3 runs to 13 residues. The CDR3 protein is CASGSLDRDEQFF. DNA for the CDR3: TGTGCTAGTGGTTCACTCGACAGGGATGAGCAGTTCTTC. The full variable domain, its missing parts supplied by reference TRBV12-5 and TRBJ2-1, is DARVTQTPRHKVTEMGQEVTMRCQPILGHNTVFWYRQTMMQGLELLAYFRNRAPLDDSGMPKDRFSAEMPDATLATLKIQPSEPRDSAVYFCASGSLDRDEQFFGPGTRLTVL.

This chain uses TRBV5-6 with TRBJ2-5; 8 bases are a match to TRBD2. CDR1 is SGHDT and CDR2 is YYEEEE in the germline V gene. Losses at the gene ends were 0 bases for V and 5 bases for J; bases not matched to a gene: 15. This CDR3 is 18 amino acids long. The chain's CDR3 is CASSLDGVLAGAAETQYF. The CDR3 DNA reads TGTGCCAGCAGCTTGGATGGTGTGCTAGCGGGTGCCGCGGAGACCCAGTACTTC.

The CDR3 DNA follows: TGTGCCTGGAGTCAGGGGAGGGGGGAGCAGTACTTC. It specifies CAWSQGRGEQYF. The rearrangement joins TRBV30 to TRBJ2-7; D is perhaps TRBD2 (7 bases). Germline assignment: CDR1 GTSNPN and CDR2 SVGIG (reference sequence). The CDR3 loop spans 12 amino acids. V was cut by 2 bases and J by 7 bases, with 12 bases left in between. Filled out from reference TRBV30 and TRBJ2-7, the complete variable domain reads SQTIHQWPATLVQPVGSPLSLECTVEGTSNPNLYWYRQAAGRGLQLLFYSVGIGQISSEVPQNLSASRPQDRQFILSSKKLLLSDSGFYLCAWSQGRGEQYFGPGTRLTVT.

This chain uses TRBV28 with TRBJ1-3; D call uncertain. Germline lookup yields CDR1 MDHEN and CDR2 SYDVKM. This CDR3 spans 15 amino acids. Between the trimmed V and J ends, which lost 5 bases and 0 bases, there was a span of 11 bases. As DNA, the CDR3 is TGTGCCAGCAGTCCGAGATCCCTCTCTGGAAACACCATATATTTT. It yields the protein CASSPRSLSGNTIYF.

The chain employs TRBV18 and TRBJ1-1; 7 nucleotides match TRBD1. This CDR3 comprises 17 residues. CDR1 is KGHSH and CDR2 is LQKENI in the germline V gene. Losses at the gene ends were 2 bases for V and 1 base for J; bases not matched to a gene: 10. The CDR3 DNA follows: TGTGCCAGCTCACCATCGACAGGGAGTTTGGGGAACACTGAAGCTTTCTTT. Its translation: CASSPSTGSLGNTEAFF.

This rearrangement joins TRBV27 to TRBJ1-1; the match to TRBD1 covers 8 bases. Trimming took 4 bases from V and 1 from J; bases not matched to a gene: 11. The germline CDR1 and CDR2 sequences are MNHEY and SMNVEV (reference sequence). This CDR3 is 17 amino acids long. The CDR3 spells CASSSPRGDRSNTEAFF. In nucleotides, the CDR3 is TGTGCCAGCAGTTCCCCCCGAGGGGACAGGTCGAACACTGAAGCTTTCTTT.

Comments on this clone: A junction end diverges from the germline sequence, so it may reflect a read error. The J gene is TRBJ1-5, the V gene TRBV4-1, with D possibly being TRBD1 (6 bases). The CDR3 extends over 14 amino acids. Per the germline V gene, CDR1 is MGHRA and CDR2 is YSYEKL. In DNA form, the CDR3 reads TGCGCCAGCAGCAAAGACAGGCTCAATCAGCCCCAGCATTTT. Translation: CASSKDRLNQPQHF.

The chain uses TRBV2 and TRBJ1-5, with 10 bases lining up with TRBD1. From germline, CDR1 is SNHLY and CDR2 FYNNEI. With V trimmed by 8 bases and J by 6 bases, 10 bases remained unmatched. The CDR3 consists of 15 residues. The CDR3 DNA reads as TGTGCCAGCGTGGTTGACAGGGGGCTGGGTCAGCCCCAGCATTTT. Its translation: CASVVDRGLGQPQHF. The complete variable domain, with remaining parts taken from reference TRBV2 and TRBJ1-5, reads EPEVTQTPSHQVTQMGQEVILRCVPISNHLYFYWYRQILGQKVEFLVSFYNNEISEKSEIFDDQFSVERPDGSNFTLKIRSTKLEDSAMYFCASVVDRGLGQPQHFGDGTRLSIL.

This clone occurred a few times. The genes are TRBV5-4 and TRBJ2-2, with TRBD1 matching 7 bases. The CDR3 runs to 15 residues. V was pared by 10 bases and J by 5 bases, with 14 bases of the junction left unmatched. Germline V gene sequence: CDR1 SGHNT, CDR2 YYREEE (reference sequence). The CDR3 nucleotides are TGTGCCTGCCTGGACAGGCGGCAAGGAACCGGGGAGCTGTTTTTT. It encodes CACLDRRQGTGELFF.

The rearrangement joins TRBV18 to TRBJ2-7, with TRBD2 identical over 10 bases. The CDR3 extends over 18 amino acids. Germline CDR1 is KGHSH and CDR2 is LQKENI. V shed 4 bases and J 2 bases; nucleotides not matched to a gene: 14. The DNA of the CDR3 is TGTGCCAGCTCACTTGGGGCGCTAGCGGGAGAATCGCCCTACGAGCAGTACTTC. This codes for CASSLGALAGESPYEQYF. The full variable domain, with the rest looked up from reference TRBV18 and TRBJ2-7, is NAGVMQNPRHLVRRRGQEARLRCSPMKGHSHVYWYRQLPEEGLKFMVYLQKENIIDESGMPKERFSAEFPKEGPSILRIQQVVRGDSAAYFCASSLGALAGESPYEQYFGPGTRLTVT.

There are a few counts of this clone. This chain connects TRBV30 to TRBJ1-2; the match to TRBD1 covers 9 bases. The CDR3 length is 15 residues. Germline values: CDR1 GTSNPN, CDR2 SVGIG (reference sequence). V dropped 0 bases and J dropped 7; count of bases not matched to a gene: 9. The CDR3 is CAWSVRGTGSGGYTF. As DNA, the CDR3 is TGTGCCTGGAGTGTACGGGGGACAGGGTCAGGTGGCTACACCTTC.

The chain couples TRBV10-3 to TRBJ2-3, with 7 bases identical to TRBD2. Germline CDR1 and CDR2: ENHRY and SYGVKD. Trimming at V came to 0 bases and at J to 11 bases, leaving 5 bases not matched to a gene. CDR3 length: 13 amino acids. CDR3 DNA: TGTGCCATCAGTGAGTCGGGGGAGGGTCTGCAGTATTTT. Encoded protein: CAISESGEGLQYF.

The chain employs TRBV19 and TRBJ2-7; D gene ambiguous. The CDR3 covers 12 residues. Deletions cut 4 bases from V and 4 bases from J, with 8 bases between. Germline V CDR1 and CDR2: LNHDA, SQIVND (reference sequence). The CDR3 sequence is CASSTPTYEQYF. The DNA of the CDR3 is TGTGCCAGTAGTACTCCCACTTACGAGCAGTACTTC.

The V and J genes are TRBV7-2 and TRBJ2-5; 11 bases are a match to TRBD2. The CDR3 extends over 14 amino acids. The germline CDR1 and CDR2 sequences are SGHTA and FQGNSA. With 6 bases clipped from V and 4 bases from J, the junction kept 4 bases outside the gene matches. Written as DNA, the CDR3 is TGTGCCAGCAGAACTAGCGGGAGAGGAGAGACCCAGTACTTC. Amino acids: CASRTSGRGETQYF. The variable domain in full, completed from reference TRBV7-2 and TRBJ2-5, reads GAGVSQSPSNKVTEKGKDVELRCDPISGHTALYWYRQSLGQGLEFLIYFQGNSAPDKSGLPSDRFSAERTGGSVSTLTIQRTQQEDSAVYLCASRTSGRGETQYFGPGTRLLVL.

This clone was found a few times. The J gene is TRBJ2-1, the V gene TRBV29-1; D might be TRBD2 (5 bases). The CDR3 extends over 16 amino acids. V dropped 3 bases and J dropped 9 bases, with 24 bases sitting between them. CDR1 is SQVTM and CDR2 is ANQGSEA in the germline V gene. Here the CDR3 reads CSVEEETVLQDGEQFF. In DNA, the CDR3 is TGCAGCGTTGAGGAGGAGACGGTCCTACAAGATGGTGAGCAGTTCTTC.

This clone has just a few counts. J is TRBJ1-2 and V is TRBV6-5; 8 bases are shared with TRBD1. There are 15 residues in the CDR3. From germline, CDR1 is MNHEY and CDR2 SVGAGI. The trim removed 6 bases at V and 8 bases at J, leaving 14 bases unmatched. Written as DNA, the CDR3 is TGTGCCAGCAGCGCAGGGTCTCAGGGGGCGTTCGGCTACACCTTC. This gives the protein CASSAGSQGAFGYTF.

The CDR3 bases are TGTGCCAGCAGCCGACAGGGGGGAGACGAGCAGTACTTC. It codes for CASSRQGGDEQYF. The chain joins TRBV6-5 to TRBJ2-7, with 9 bases identical to TRBD1. The CDR3 extends over 13 amino acids. Germline CDR1 MNHEY, CDR2 SVGAGI. After removal of 6 bases from V and 5 bases from J, the junction contained 5 bases not matched to a gene.

The chain joins TRBV18 to TRBJ1-2, with 7 nucleotides matching TRBD1. V gave up 1 base and J gave up 2 bases; unmatched junction bases: 4. The CDR3 runs 15 residues. CDR1 and CDR2 from the germline V gene are KGHSH and LQKENI. CDR3 protein: CASSPLEGANYGYTF. CDR3 nucleotides: TGTGCCAGCTCACCACTTGAGGGGGCAAACTATGGCTACACCTTC.

This clone has a handful of counts. The chain couples TRBV5-6 to TRBJ2-5, with a possible D match to TRBD1 (6 bases). Germline V gives CDR1 SGHDT, CDR2 YYEEEE. The CDR3 runs 12 residues. V gave up 9 bases and J gave up 5 bases, with 14 bases separating them. CDR3 protein: CATFARGETQYF. DNA for the CDR3: TGTGCCACCTTTGCTAGGGGGGAGACCCAGTACTTC.

V is TRBV6-1 and J is TRBJ2-5; 10 bases match TRBD1. With 6 bases clipped from V and 5 bases from J, the junction kept 6 bases outside the gene matches. Germline V gene sequence: CDR1 MNHNS, CDR2 SASEGT. This CDR3 contains 14 residues. This CDR3 is CASRRQGAGETQYF. The CDR3 nucleotides read TGTGCCAGCAGGCGACAGGGGGCGGGTGAGACCCAGTACTTC.

The CDR3 loop reads CASSTYEQYF. For the CDR3, the DNA is TGTGCCAGTTCAACCTACGAGCAGTACTTC. The chain employs TRBV6-1 and TRBJ2-7; D gene uncertain. Germline V lookup: CDR1 MNHNS, CDR2 SASEGT. The length of the CDR3 is 10 residues. V lost 9 bases and J lost 2, with 5 bases in between.

This clone has just a few counts. The V call is TRBV18, the J call TRBJ1-2; TRBD1 might be the D (5 bases). CDR3 size: 15 residues. V was pared by 3 bases and J by 4 bases, with 15 bases between. The germline gives CDR1 KGHSH, CDR2 LQKENI. The DNA for the CDR3 is TGTGCCAGCTCACCGGGGCAGGCTACCTTCTATGGCTACACCTTC. It specifies CASSPGQATFYGYTF.

This clone has only a few counts. This chain connects TRBV4-1 to TRBJ2-3; 7 nucleotides agree with TRBD2. This CDR3 comprises 16 residues. With V trimmed by 3 bases and J by 1 base, 7 bases remained unmatched. CDR1 is MGHRA, CDR2 YSYEKL, per germline. The CDR3 here is CASSQPPGLRTDTQYF. The CDR3 DNA follows: TGCGCCAGCAGCCAGCCTCCGGGACTACGCACAGATACGCAGTATTTT.